What follows are 25 T cell receptor beta chains derived from one specimen sequenced in a study of shared clonotypes between healthy human individuals. TCRdb keeps only in-frame clones here, not all; method: immunoSEQ multiplex PCR. The table has under 550,000 clones, less than 96% seen once. Sequenced: naive CD4+ T cells sorted from blood. Subset specified: CD45RA+ positively selected. These receptors all stem from a young woman in good health.

This chain joins TRBV27 and TRBJ1-2; unclear D gene. CDR3 length equals 12 residues. Trimming removed 5 bases at V and 4 bases at J, with 8 bases between. Germline loops: CDR1 MNHEY, CDR2 SMNVEV (reference sequence). CDR3 in DNA: TGTGCCAGCAGTAAGACCCCCTATGGCTACACCTTC. Translation: CASSKTPYGYTF.

The genes are TRBV5-4 and TRBJ2-5; D is uncertain. Gene TRBJ2-7 matches the end of the DNA better, so the J call may be wrong. Germline CDR1 is SGHNT and CDR2 is YYREEE (reference sequence). The CDR3 has 14 residues. The CDR3 DNA follows: TGTGCCAGCAGCCTTCGACTCCGGGCCGACGAGCAGTACTTC. Its protein product is CASSLRLRADEQYF.

Comments on this clone: Distinct nucleotide sequences in the sample also encode this CDR3. The V gene is TRBV27, the J gene TRBJ1-1; D is unclear. Germline CDR1 reads MNHEY; CDR2 reads SMNVEV (reference sequence). Trimming removed 0 bases from V and 3 bases from J, with 5 bases in between. There are 13 residues in the CDR3. CDR3 nucleotides: TGTGCCAGCAGTTTATCCTGGGACACTGAAGCTTTCTTT. This sequence encodes CASSLSWDTEAFF.

The chain uses TRBV19 and TRBJ2-2; no reliable D call. CDR1 and CDR2 (germline): LNHDA, SQIVND (reference sequence). Trimming pared 4 bases from V and 4 bases from J, leaving 13 bases between. This CDR3 comprises 15 residues. DNA for the CDR3: TGTGCCAGTAGTACACCATCCTTTCTCACCGGGGAGCTGTTTTTT. It is translated as CASSTPSFLTGELFF. Full variable domain (missing parts from reference TRBV19 and TRBJ2-2): DGGITQSPKYLFRKEGQNVTLSCEQNLNHDAMYWYRQDPGQGLRLIYYSQIVNDFQKGDIAEGYSVSREKKESFPLTVTSAQKNPTAFYLCASSTPSFLTGELFFGEGSRLTVL.

The CDR3 sequence is CASSKEISMNTEAFF. In DNA, the CDR3 is TGTGCCAGCAGCAAAGAAATTTCCATGAACACTGAAGCTTTCTTT. This chain links TRBV21-1 with TRBJ1-1; the table's TRBD1 call for D was not verified on the DNA. TRBV21-1 has pseudogene status. There are 15 residues in the CDR3.

This clone was detected once. The rearrangement joins TRBV5-1 to TRBJ2-7; TRBD1 agrees at 7 bases. The CDR3 totals 16 residues. Germline lookup yields CDR1 SGHRS and CDR2 YFSETQ. Trimming cost V 2 bases and J 4 bases; bases outside gene matches: 12. The CDR3 sequence: CASSFKTGKAQYEQYF. The CDR3 DNA is TGCGCCAGCAGCTTTAAGACAGGGAAGGCTCAGTACGAGCAGTACTTC.

The count of this clone is one. The genes are TRBV18 and TRBJ1-2; no clear D. V lost 3 bases, J lost 0 bases, and 11 bases lay in between. The CDR3 runs 15 residues. Germline assignment: CDR1 KGHSH and CDR2 LQKENI. CDR3 sequence (DNA): TGTGCCAGCTCACCCGGCAGTGACACTAACTATGGCTACACCTTC. This encodes CASSPGSDTNYGYTF.

This rearrangement joins TRBV10-3 to TRBJ2-7; D possibly corresponds to TRBD2 (5 bases). Germline V gene sequence: CDR1 ENHRY, CDR2 SYGVKD. V shed 6 bases and J shed 1 base, with 13 bases lying between them. The CDR3 extends over 14 amino acids. Here the CDR3 reads CAIRDSSSSYEQYF. In DNA form, the CDR3 reads TGTGCCATCAGGGATTCTAGCTCTTCCTACGAGCAGTACTTC.

A note on this clone: Other DNA sequences in the sample encode the same CDR3. This rearrangement joins TRBV11-2 to TRBJ2-5; no firm D call. The V and J ends lost 5 bases and 3 bases respectively, with 4 bases between them. The CDR3 is made up of 11 amino acids. Germline V gene sequence: CDR1 SGHAT, CDR2 FQNNGV. This CDR3 reads CASSPKETQYF. The CDR3 nucleotides are TGTGCCAGCAGCCCAAAAGAGACCCAGTACTTC. The full variable domain, rest sourced from reference TRBV11-2 and TRBJ2-5, is EAGVAQSPRYKIIEKRQSVAFWCNPISGHATLYWYQQILGQGPKLLIQFQNNGVVDDSQLPKDRFSAERLKGVDSTLKIQPAKLEDSAVYLCASSPKETQYFGPGTRLLVL.

The chain recombines TRBV18 with TRBJ2-7, with 8 bases that match TRBD2. The CDR3 totals 15 residues. Trimming cost V 3 bases and J 4 bases; bases outside gene matches: 8. Germline values: CDR1 KGHSH, CDR2 LQKENI. This CDR3 is CASSPTGLVSYEQYF. CDR3 in DNA: TGTGCCAGCTCACCTACGGGACTAGTAAGTTACGAGCAGTACTTC. Together with reference TRBV18 and TRBJ2-7, the CDR3 gives the full variable domain: NAGVMQNPRHLVRRRGQEARLRCSPMKGHSHVYWYRQLPEEGLKFMVYLQKENIIDESGMPKERFSAEFPKEGPSILRIQQVVRGDSAAYFCASSPTGLVSYEQYFGPGTRLTVT.

The rearrangement joins TRBV4-1 to TRBJ1-5; TRBD1 matches 9 bases. Germline lookup yields CDR1 MGHRA and CDR2 YSYEKL. J lost 1 base, V lost 4 bases, and 11 bases had no gene match. The CDR3 extends over 18 amino acids. CDR3 sequence (DNA): TGCGCCAGCAGCCCCGACAGGGGACAGGGTATCAGCAATCAGCCCCAGCATTTT. This encodes CASSPDRGQGISNQPQHF.

The chain joins TRBV19 to TRBJ2-7; D tentatively fits TRBD1 or TRBD2 (5 bases each). The germline V gene encodes CDR1 LNHDA and CDR2 SQIVND (reference sequence). Between the trimmed V and J ends, which lost 8 bases and 2 bases, there was a span of 22 bases. The CDR3 spans 16 residues. The CDR3 DNA reads TGTGCCAGTTCCCCGAGGGGAATAGTGCCTCCCTACGAGCAGTACTTC. Translating gives CASSPRGIVPPYEQYF.

The CDR3 bases are TGTGCCAGCAGCCCCGGACAGGGGGCTGGTGGGGCCAACGTCCTGACTTTC. Translated, it gives CASSPGQGAGGANVLTF. V usage is TRBV11-3 and J usage is TRBJ2-6, with 11 bases matching TRBD1. CDR3 size: 17 residues. The ends lost 5 bases at V and 3 bases at J; junction bases unmatched: 6. The germline gives CDR1 SGHNT, CDR2 YENEEA.

The J gene is TRBJ1-1, the V gene TRBV11-2; maybe TRBD1 (5 bases). Trimming pared 3 bases from V and 1 base from J, leaving 6 bases between. The CDR3 is made up of 13 amino acids. Germline lookup yields CDR1 SGHAT and CDR2 FQNNGV. CDR3 in amino acids: CASSFQGNTEAFF. Here the CDR3 DNA reads TGTGCCAGCAGCTTTCAGGGGAACACTGAAGCTTTCTTT.

CDR3 protein: CASSLSRPTYNEQFF. The CDR3 DNA follows: TGTGCCAGCAGCCTCTCGCGGCCCACCTACAATGAGCAGTTCTTC. The chain carries TRBV2 and TRBJ2-1; no reliable D call. This CDR3 spans 15 amino acids. Germline lookup yields CDR1 SNHLY and CDR2 FYNNEI. V was shortened by 6 bases and J by 2 bases, with 14 bases between the two germline ends.

The CDR3 loop is CASSLLAGGQHEQFF. For the CDR3, the DNA is TGTGCCAGCAGTTTGCTGGCGGGAGGGCAGCATGAGCAGTTCTTC. The genes are TRBV27 and TRBJ2-1; 9 bases map to TRBD2. The CDR3 contains 15 residues. Germline lookup yields CDR1 MNHEY and CDR2 SMNVEV (reference sequence). The V and J ends lost 3 bases and 8 bases, in that order; junction bases with no gene match: 8.

This chain joins TRBV7-9 and TRBJ2-1, with TRBD2 matching 8 bases. This CDR3 comprises 14 residues. From germline, CDR1 is SEHNR and CDR2 FQNEAQ (reference sequence). The ends lost 3 bases at V and 9 bases at J; junction bases unmatched: 7. The CDR3 DNA reads as TGTGCCAGCAGCTTTGACGGGAGGGCGAGTGAGCAGTTCTTC. Protein product: CASSFDGRASEQFF.

V and J are TRBV13 and TRBJ2-5; 10 nucleotides line up with TRBD2. Germline loops: CDR1 PRHDT, CDR2 FYEKMQ (reference sequence). The V and J ends lost 4 bases and 2 bases, in that order; junction bases with no gene match: 7. The CDR3 is 16 residues long. This chain's CDR3 is CASSSSLAGVQETQYF. In DNA form, the CDR3 reads TGTGCCAGCAGCTCTTCTCTAGCGGGAGTACAAGAGACCCAGTACTTC.

The J gene is TRBJ2-7, the V gene TRBV5-4; D is possibly TRBD1 (5 bases). Trimming cost V 4 bases and J 7 bases, with 21 bases left between them. The germline V gene has CDR1 SGHNT and CDR2 YYREEE (reference sequence). The CDR3 has 15 residues. Here the CDR3 reads CASSVETALVEEQYF. Here the CDR3 DNA reads TGTGCCAGCAGCGTCGAGACAGCCCTTGTTGAAGAGCAGTACTTC.

This chain joins TRBV18 and TRBJ1-3; the D gene is possibly TRBD1 (5 bases). The CDR3 covers 16 residues. The germline gives CDR1 KGHSH, CDR2 LQKENI. V lost 3 bases, J lost 2 bases, and 14 bases lay in between. The chain's CDR3 is CASSPGMGLTGNTIYF. For the CDR3, the DNA is TGTGCCAGCTCACCTGGGATGGGGCTCACTGGAAACACCATATATTTT.

The chain is built from TRBV2 and TRBJ2-3; 7 bases map to TRBD2. The CDR3 is made up of 14 amino acids. CDR1 is SNHLY and CDR2 is FYNNEI in the germline V gene. Unmatched junction bases numbered 4, after V lost 6 bases and J lost 1 base. CDR3 in DNA: TGTGCCAGCAGGCCCAGCGGGGGCACAGATACGCAGTATTTT. Encoded protein: CASRPSGGTDTQYF.

The chain joins TRBV28 to TRBJ2-5, with 16 bases matching TRBD2. TRBJ2-7 explains the end of the DNA better; the J call may be wrong. The CDR3 contains 16 residues. Germline CDR1 is MDHEN and CDR2 is SYDVKM. CDR3 bases: TGTGCCAGCAGTGTTGGGACTAGCGGGAGGGTCTACGAGCAGTACTTC. The encoded protein is CASSVGTSGRVYEQYF.

The chain is built from TRBV7-8 and TRBJ2-1; D call uncertain. Germline V lookup: CDR1 SGHVS, CDR2 FQNEAQ. This CDR3 region has 13 residues. Trimming removed 1 base at V and 5 bases at J, with 6 bases between. CDR3: CASSLVPNNEQFF. The CDR3 DNA sequence: TGTGCCAGCAGCTTAGTCCCGAACAATGAGCAGTTCTTC.

The chain carries TRBV30 and TRBJ2-7; no clear D gene. The V gene lost 0 bases and the J gene lost 3 bases, with 12 bases spanning the gap. Germline loops: CDR1 GTSNPN, CDR2 SVGIG (reference sequence). The CDR3 loop spans 14 amino acids. The CDR3 DNA reads as TGTGCCTGGAGTGTAGGGATCCCAGGCTACGAGCAGTACTTC. It specifies CAWSVGIPGYEQYF.

The gene calls are TRBV27 and TRBJ1-3; possible D gene TRBD1, 6 bases. The CDR3 length is 15 residues. Deletions cut 6 bases from V and 2 bases from J, with 14 bases between. Germline V CDR1 and CDR2: MNHEY, SMNVEV (reference sequence). CDR3 sequence: CASRRVSGAGNTIYF. For the CDR3, the DNA is TGTGCCAGCAGACGAGTTTCAGGGGCTGGAAACACCATATATTTT.